The 13 T cell receptor beta chains listed next were all sequenced from one sample in a study of human T cells and chemical hapten exposure. Using its own MiXCR run on the RACE reads, TCRdb lists one record per CDR3 protein. The table lists around 260,000 distinct CDR3 sequences, about 8.1% of them singletons. Time point in this sample: pre-sensitization, week 0. Treatment reported: therapeutic diphenylcyclopropenone sensitization with weekly scalp DPC. Sequencing used whole blood, obtained in connection with sensitization to the hapten diphenylcyclopropenone (DPC). These receptors all stem from a woman aged 40 to 49 with alopecia areata. Some clones in this sample may be carry-over from other donors' samples.

This rearrangement joins TRBV24-1 to TRBJ2-1, with TRBD2 identical over 10 bases. This CDR3 region has 15 residues. The germline gives CDR1 KGHDR, CDR2 SFDVKD. V was pared by 7 bases and J by 6 bases, with 8 bases of the junction left unmatched. CDR3 coding DNA: TGTGCCACCAGAGGGACTAGCGCCAACTCCAATGAGCAGTTCTTC. It yields the protein CATRGTSANSNEQFF.

This clonotype was seen a few times. V is TRBV6-1 and J is TRBJ2-7, with D unclear. Germline lookup yields CDR1 MNHNS and CDR2 SASEGT. The length of the CDR3 is 13 residues. With 4 bases removed from V and 7 bases from J, the gap between germline ends came to 14 bases. The CDR3 DNA reads TGTGCCAGCAGTGGTGAACTCCCCCGGGAGCAGTACTTC. Residues: CASSGELPREQYF.

The rearrangement joins TRBV5-1 to TRBJ2-1, with 7 bases lining up with TRBD2. The V gene's germline CDR1 is SGHRS and CDR2 YFSETQ. Trimming removed 0 bases from V and 1 base from J; junction bases left unmatched: 7. This CDR3 has 17 residues. CDR3 bases: TGCGCCAGCAGCTTGGCTCCAGGAGCGGGATCCTACAATGAGCAGTTCTTC. Protein product: CASSLAPGAGSYNEQFF.

V usage is TRBV11-2 and J usage is TRBJ2-3, with D uncertain. V was trimmed by 1 base and J by 6 bases, leaving 8 bases between them. The CDR3 sequence is 13 residues long. Per germline, CDR1 SGHAT and CDR2 FQNNGV. CDR3 loop: CASSLVIGDTQYF. The CDR3 DNA sequence: TGTGCCAGCAGCTTAGTTATCGGCGATACGCAGTATTTT.

V gene TRBV7-6 combines with J gene TRBJ2-7; 8 nucleotides match TRBD1. The J segment lost 6 bases and the V segment lost 1 base, leaving 8 bases of the junction unmatched. Germline values: CDR1 SGHVS, CDR2 FNYEAQ. This CDR3 contains 15 residues. This CDR3 reads CASSLDGRGLREQYF. DNA of the CDR3: TGTGCCAGCAGCTTAGACGGCAGGGGGCTTCGCGAGCAGTACTTC. Using reference TRBV7-6 and TRBJ2-7 for the parts outside the CDR3, the full variable domain is GAGVSQSPRYKVTKRGQDVALRCDPISGHVSLYWYRQALGQGPEFLTYFNYEAQQDKSGLPNDRFSAERPEGSISTLTIQRTEQRDSAMYRCASSLDGRGLREQYFGPGTRLTVT.

This clonotype showed up many times. The chain joins TRBV3-1 to TRBJ2-7; maybe TRBD2 (5 bases). This CDR3 has 15 amino acids. Per germline, CDR1 LGHDT and CDR2 YNNKEL (reference sequence). Trimming removed 1 base from V and 2 bases from J, with 12 bases in between. The CDR3 region has the DNA TGTGCCAGCAGCCAAGGAGTCGGGGAAGCCTACGAGCAGTACTTC. Translating it yields CASSQGVGEAYEQYF.

This clonotype has a handful of counts. A read error may be the cause here, since a much bigger clone is one base away. The chain recombines TRBV12-3 or TRBV12-4 with TRBJ2-5, with no clear D. V was clipped by 6 bases and J by 1 base, with 3 bases between them. The CDR3 has 11 amino acids. This CDR3 is CASRIQETQYF. CDR3 coding DNA: TGTGCCAGCAGGATCCAAGAGACCCAGTACTTC.

This clonotype was recorded a few times. The chain recombines TRBV5-1 with TRBJ2-3; TRBD1 or TRBD2 may be the D gene (5 bases each). The CDR3 extends over 14 amino acids. V lost 0 bases to trimming and J lost 8 bases, with 13 bases between them. Germline lookup yields CDR1 SGHRS and CDR2 YFSETQ. DNA of the CDR3: TGCGCCAGCAGCTTGGGCCAAACAGGAGGTACGCAGTATTTT. Protein product: CASSLGQTGGTQYF.

Only one count was recorded for this clonotype. The chain is built from TRBV28 and TRBJ1-5; TRBD1 is a possible D gene (5 bases). Per the germline V gene, CDR1 is MDHEN and CDR2 is SYDVKM. The CDR3 extends over 13 amino acids. Trimming left V 6 bases short and J 1 base short, with 7 bases between. CDR3 protein: CASRGTSNQPQHF. CDR3 coding DNA: TGTGCCAGCAGGGGGACCAGCAATCAGCCCCAGCATTTT.

This clonotype has more than one count but fewer than ten. This rearrangement joins TRBV11-2 to TRBJ2-2, with unresolved D. Germline V gene data show CDR1 as SGHAT and CDR2 as FQNNGV. The ends were cut back, 1 base at V and 10 bases at J, with 10 bases in the middle. This CDR3 has 13 residues. The CDR3 here is CASSLVVREELFF. In DNA, the CDR3 is TGTGCCAGCAGCTTAGTAGTGCGAGAGGAGCTGTTTTTT. The full variable domain, completed using reference TRBV11-2 and TRBJ2-2, is EAGVAQSPRYKIIEKRQSVAFWCNPISGHATLYWYQQILGQGPKLLIQFQNNGVVDDSQLPKDRFSAERLKGVDSTLKIQPAKLEDSAVYLCASSLVVREELFFGEGSRLTVL.

Ten or more counts support this clonotype. The V and J genes are TRBV7-9 and TRBJ1-1; D is unresolved. V was shortened by 2 bases and J by 0 bases, with 7 bases between the two germline ends. The CDR3 is 14 residues long. Germline-derived CDR1 and CDR2 are SEHNR and FQNEAQ (reference sequence). The CDR3, as DNA: TGTGCCAGCAGCTTAAACACCATGAACACTGAAGCTTTCTTT. Translation gives CASSLNTMNTEAFF.

This clonotype has just a few counts. This rearrangement joins TRBV21-1 to TRBJ2-3; no DNA check was done on the table's D call, TRBD2. TRBV21-1 is marked as a pseudogene. This CDR3 has 16 residues. DNA for the CDR3: TGTGCCAGCAGCAAACCCGCTACTCACAGCACAGATACGCAGTATTTT. It specifies CASSKPATHSTDTQYF.

At least ten counts were recorded for this clonotype. CDR3 nucleotides: TGCAGCGTGAGGGGGCCCGACTATGGCTACACCTTC. This sequence encodes CSVRGPDYGYTF. The chain recombines TRBV29-1 with TRBJ1-2; TRBD1 matches at 7 bases. The CDR3 has 12 amino acids. Germline assignment: CDR1 SQVTM and CDR2 ANQGSEA. V was clipped by 6 bases and J by 3 bases; unmatched bases: 4. Using reference TRBV29-1 and TRBJ1-2 for the parts outside the CDR3, the full variable domain is SAVISQKPSRDICQRGTSLTIQCQVDSQVTMMFWYRQQPGQSLTLIATANQGSEATYESGFVIDKFPISRPNLTFSTLTVSNMSPEDSSIYLCSVRGPDYGYTFGSGTRLTVV.